This TCR beta chain originates from a study of cytomegalovirus exposure and HLA in healthy donors. Whole-study context: Out of roughly 170 million T cells, an earlier analysis found 117 million unique TCR beta sequences in total. There were about 86 million unique TCRs (from HLA-typed donors) in an early data release.

Study outcomes and limitations: Previously analyzed data showed that most TCR beta V segments were productive at a frequency of about 90% or about 30%.

This CDR3 has 16 residues. The V end lost 0 bases, the J end lost 5 bases, and 13 bases lay between the germline ends. The germline V gene has CDR1 LGHNA and CDR2 YSLEER. It was with 60 Vbeta and 13 Jbeta primers that the PCR ran. Generated by immunoSEQ multiplex PCR, the TCRdb table keeps only in-frame clones and is missing some. The sample holds 130,000 or so clones; 60% to 85% are singletons and the top ten take more than 1.1%. Regarding this clone: Its cognate antigen is unknown.

The source is a woman aged 40 to 49 in good health and CMV-seronegative. The source material was PBMCs. This sequence joins TRBV4-3 and TRBJ2-2; weak D call: TRBD2 (7 bases). CDR3 amino acids: CASSQDMGGATGELFF. The CDR3, as DNA: TGCGCCAGCAGCCAAGATATGGGGGGGGCGACCGGGGAGCTGTTTTTT.